The 18 T cell receptor beta chains given below trace back to one sample, sequenced in a study of human T cells and chemical hapten exposure (dated by TCRdb to about 2021). Library prep was done by 5' RACE. Sequenced on an Illumina MiSeq. Using fastp trimming at Q25 and MiXCR clonotype assembly, TCRdb reanalyzed the public sequencing data and kept in-frame beta chains. Each entry is one CDR3 protein sequence, shown with its most common DNA and genes. Counted in this sample were roughly 110,000 distinct CDR3 sequences; around 20% of them appeared once. The ten largest clones take up around 2.7% of the sample. Total RNA was isolated from unfractionated whole blood collected in Tempus Blood RNA tubes. Source of these receptors: a human donor in good health.

A few counts support this clonotype. This chain uses TRBV12-3 or TRBV12-4 with TRBJ2-3; 7 bases fit TRBD2. Trimming at V came to 6 bases and at J to 0 bases, leaving 3 bases not matched to a gene. The CDR3 runs to 14 residues. The chain's CDR3 is CASSSGVSTDTQYF. The CDR3 DNA sequence: TGTGCCAGCAGCAGCGGGGTGAGCACAGATACGCAGTATTTT.

This clonotype was detected many times. One end of the junction fails to match germline, which may point to a read error. V is TRBV7-9 and J is TRBJ2-1; TRBD2 aligns across 13 bases. CDR3 length: 14 amino acids. CDR1 SEHNR and CDR2 FQNEAQ come from the germline V gene (reference sequence). The CDR3 DNA reads TGTGCCAGCAGCCCAAGGACTAGCGGGAGCCGTTTTCTATTC. Residues: CASSPRTSGSRFLF.

This clonotype appeared a few times. V gene TRBV4-1 combines with J gene TRBJ2-5, with 7 bases lining up with TRBD2. Trimming removed 2 bases from V and 2 bases from J; junction bases left unmatched: 14. The CDR3 totals 18 residues. The germline V gene encodes CDR1 MGHRA and CDR2 YSYEKL. The CDR3: CASSQRPRGGQTQETQYF. CDR3 sequence (DNA): TGCGCCAGCAGCCAACGGCCGCGGGGAGGGCAAACTCAAGAGACCCAGTACTTC.

V usage is TRBV7-8 and J usage is TRBJ1-2; D not resolved. This CDR3 has 13 residues. Germline CDR1 SGHVS, CDR2 FQNEAQ. With 3 bases removed from V and 3 bases from J, the gap between germline ends came to 8 bases. The CDR3 sequence: CASSFRTDYGYTF. In nucleotides, the CDR3 is TGTGCCAGCAGCTTTAGAACGGACTATGGCTACACCTTC.

This clonotype was recorded a few times. The V gene is TRBV4-1, the J gene TRBJ1-3, with TRBD1 matching 9 bases. This CDR3 is built from 14 residues. The J segment lost 9 bases and the V segment lost 8 bases, leaving 11 bases of the junction unmatched. Germline V gene lookup returns CDR1 MGHRA and CDR2 YSYEKL. CDR3 residues: CASGGQGPLGTIYF. CDR3 DNA: TGCGCCAGCGGGGGACAGGGACCCCTAGGCACCATATATTTT.

This clonotype has a count of ten or more. V usage is TRBV20-1 and J usage is TRBJ2-3; tentatively, D is TRBD2 (6 bases). The CDR3 spans 14 residues. Germline CDR1 DFQATT, CDR2 SNEGSKA (reference sequence). V dropped 0 bases and J dropped 7 bases, with 14 bases sitting between them. The CDR3 region is CSARDRVAANTQYF. The CDR3, as DNA: TGCAGTGCTAGAGATAGAGTAGCGGCAAATACGCAGTATTTT.

V gene TRBV6-5 combines with J gene TRBJ2-7; D tentatively fits TRBD1 or TRBD2 (5 bases each). The CDR3 is made up of 15 amino acids. CDR1 is MNHEY, CDR2 SVGAGI, per germline. V dropped 2 bases and J dropped 7 bases, with 18 bases sitting between them. This CDR3 reads CASSYVGPGLVEQYF. The CDR3 nucleotides are TGTGCCAGCAGTTACGTGGGACCGGGGTTGGTGGAGCAGTACTTC.

This clonotype was counted a few times. V usage is TRBV30 and J usage is TRBJ2-3; D may be TRBD2 (6 bases). V shed 0 bases and J shed 6 bases, with 13 bases lying between them. The CDR3 extends over 14 amino acids. Per germline, CDR1 GTSNPN and CDR2 SVGIG (reference sequence). The CDR3 DNA follows: TGTGCCTGGAGTGTAGGGTCGGAGGGGGATACGCAGTATTTT. This encodes CAWSVGSEGDTQYF.

This clonotype was observed a handful of times. V usage is TRBV5-1 and J usage is TRBJ2-5; D gene uncertain. Trimming removed 6 bases from V and 2 bases from J, with 20 bases in between. This CDR3 is 16 amino acids long. The germline V gene encodes CDR1 SGHRS and CDR2 YFSETQ. CDR3 residues: CASKVPIGDVQETQYF. The CDR3 region has the DNA TGCGCCAGCAAGGTTCCCATAGGAGACGTGCAAGAGACCCAGTACTTC. The variable domain in full, completed from reference TRBV5-1 and TRBJ2-5, reads KAGVTQTPRYLIKTRGQQVTLSCSPISGHRSVSWYQQTPGQGLQFLFEYFSETQRNKGNFPGRFSGRQFSNSRSEMNVSTLELGDSALYLCASKVPIGDVQETQYFGPGTRLLVL.

The chain couples TRBV5-6 to TRBJ2-7; D tentatively fits TRBD1 or TRBD2 (6 bases each). Trimming removed 2 bases at V and 6 bases at J, with 15 bases between. CDR1 SGHDT and CDR2 YYEEEE come from the germline V gene. This CDR3 contains 14 residues. CDR3 coding DNA: TGTGCCAGCAGCTTAACGGGGGCGCCTTCCGAGCAGTACTTC. Its translation is CASSLTGAPSEQYF.

This clonotype was seen repeatedly, ten times or more. V and J are TRBV10-2 and TRBJ1-5, with D unclear. The V end was cut by 2 bases, the J end by 6 bases, with 14 bases between. The CDR3 extends over 15 amino acids. Germline CDR1 reads WSHSY; CDR2 reads SAAADI. CDR3 residues: CASSEGRYYGQPQHF. Written as DNA, the CDR3 is TGCGCCAGCAGTGAGGGCAGATACTACGGTCAGCCCCAGCATTTT.

This rearrangement joins TRBV24-1 to TRBJ2-1, with D possibly TRBD2 on 6 matching bases. The germline V gene encodes CDR1 KGHDR and CDR2 SFDVKD. The germline V and J ends were trimmed by 2 bases and 8 bases, with 18 bases remaining between them. The CDR3 spans 16 residues. Here the CDR3 DNA reads TGTGCCACCAGTGATTCCTCCTCGACTAGAATCGATGAGCAGTTCTTC. Translation: CATSDSSSTRIDEQFF.

This clonotype was picked up a small number of times. The chain combines TRBV20-1 with TRBJ2-5; the match to TRBD2 covers 8 bases. CDR1 is DFQATT and CDR2 is SNEGSKA in the germline V gene (reference sequence). Germline trimming cut 5 bases from V and 7 bases from J; bases unmatched to any gene: 12. This CDR3 comprises 14 residues. CDR3 protein: CSASQRERGWTQYF. The CDR3, as DNA: TGCAGTGCTTCCCAGCGGGAGAGAGGTTGGACCCAGTACTTC.

V usage is TRBV7-9 and J usage is TRBJ1-3; a possible D gene is TRBD1 (5 bases). The length of the CDR3 is 13 residues. Germline V gives CDR1 SEHNR, CDR2 FQNEAQ (reference sequence). V was cut by 11 bases and J by 3 bases, with 14 bases left in between. The CDR3 DNA sequence: TGTGCCGTACCGCAGGGAAGTGGAAACACCATATATTTT. The encoded protein is CAVPQGSGNTIYF.

This clonotype came up a few times. CDR3 DNA: TGCGCCAGCAGCCTTACTGCAGGACTAGCGGAATGGCCCCAAGAGACCCAGTACTTC. Residues: CASSLTAGLAEWPQETQYF. The V call is TRBV5-1, the J call TRBJ2-5; 10 nucleotides agree with TRBD2. The CDR3 is made up of 19 amino acids. Germline-derived CDR1 and CDR2 are SGHRS and YFSETQ. The V gene end was trimmed by 4 bases and the J gene end by 1 base; junction bases not matched to a gene: 16.

V gene TRBV5-4 combines with J gene TRBJ1-4, with 9 bases identical to TRBD1. The V gene end was trimmed by 4 bases and the J gene end by 6 bases; junction bases not matched to a gene: 4. This CDR3 has 14 amino acids. The germline gives CDR1 SGHNT, CDR2 YYREEE (reference sequence). CDR3 residues: CASSPGQGYEKLFF. Here the CDR3 DNA reads TGTGCCAGCAGCCCGGGACAGGGATATGAAAAACTGTTTTTT.

The chain couples TRBV29-1 to TRBJ1-3; 8 positions agree with TRBD1. CDR1 SQVTM and CDR2 ANQGSEA come from the germline V gene. J lost 0 bases, V lost 6 bases, and 10 bases had no gene match. The CDR3 is 16 residues long. The CDR3, as DNA: TGCAGCGTCCAAAGGACAGGGACTTCCTCTGGAAACACCATATATTTT. The encoded protein is CSVQRTGTSSGNTIYF.

The rearrangement links TRBV29-1 to TRBJ1-5; the D is unclear. Germline V gives CDR1 SQVTM, CDR2 ANQGSEA. The CDR3 length is 13 residues. Trimming shortened V by 2 bases and J by 5 bases, and 10 bases separated the two germline ends. CDR3 DNA sequence: TGCAGCGTTGAACAAGGAAGGGATCAGCCCCAGCATTTT. Amino acid sequence: CSVEQGRDQPQHF. Drawing the rest from reference TRBV29-1 and TRBJ1-5, the complete variable domain is SAVISQKPSRDICQRGTSLTIQCQVDSQVTMMFWYRQQPGQSLTLIATANQGSEATYESGFVIDKFPISRPNLTFSTLTVSNMSPEDSSIYLCSVEQGRDQPQHFGDGTRLSIL.